The rows below give T cell receptor beta chains drawn from one sample of a study of T-cell memory formation after mild COVID-19. TCRdb re-analysed the 5' RACE reads in MiXCR, keeping a single row per CDR3 protein. This sample has under 450,000 distinct CDR3 sequences, with 20% to 30% found just once. Input material: PBMCs or a T cell subset sorted from them (not recorded which). The source of these receptors is an adult woman who had mild COVID-19 (a few samples of this study predate the infection). Cell type and time point are not known. Both conserved end residues are part of each CDR3. The D gene is left open where the match is weak. Only some rows state a clone size, as once, few, many or a class for expanded clones.

16	TRBV11-2	TRBJ2-7	-	-	TGTGCCAGCAGCTTGGCCCCAGCCGGGCTTACCTACGAGCAGTACTTC	CASSLAPAGLTYEQYF
16	TRBV6-5	TRBJ2-5	-	TRBD1	TGTGCCAGCAGCCGACCCCCAGGGGGAGAAGGGGAGACCCAGTACTTC	CASSRPPGGEGETQYF
15	TRBV24-1	TRBJ2-5	few	-	TGTGCCACCAGTGATACGCAACAGGGGGGGGAGACCCAGTACTTC	CATSDTQQGGETQYF
14	TRBV5-1	TRBJ2-3	-	-	TGCGCCAGCAGAGGAAGCGTGGGGACAGATACGCAGTATTTT	CASRGSVGTDTQYF
12	TRBV11-2	TRBJ2-7	-	-	TGTGCCAGCAGCTCCGAGAGGAGCGAGCAGTACTTC	CASSSERSEQYF
16	TRBV5-1	TRBJ2-5	-	-	TGCGCCAGCAGCTTGGGGCTAGTACAGGGCCAAGAGACCCAGTACTTC	CASSLGLVQGQETQYF
13	TRBV7-2	TRBJ1-3	few	-	TGTGCCAGCAGAACCTCGTCTGGAAACACCATATATTTT	CASRTSSGNTIYF
15	TRBV18	TRBJ1-5	-	-	TGTGCCAGCTCCCCGGCGGGGGGAGCCAATCAGCCCCAGCATTTT	CASSPAGGANQPQHF
15	TRBV7-2	TRBJ2-2	-	-	TGTGCCAGCAGCCTGGGGGCACCGAACACCGGGGAGCTGTTTTTT	CASSLGAPNTGELFF
14	TRBV15	TRBJ2-1	-	-	TGTGCCACCAGCAGAGGAGAGCGTCTCAATGAGCAGTTCTTC	CATSRGERLNEQFF
13	TRBV2	TRBJ1-1	-	-	TGTGCCAGCGGGAGAGGGAAGAACACTGAAGCTTTCTTT	CASGRGKNTEAFF
14	TRBV4-1	TRBJ1-1	-	-	TGCGCCAGCAGCCAGAACTCCATGTACACTGAAGCTTTCTTT	CASSQNSMYTEAFF
14	TRBV7-3	TRBJ2-1	few	-	TGTGCCAGCAGCTTAACACGACTAGACCATGAGCAGTTCTTC	CASSLTRLDHEQFF
19	TRBV7-8	TRBJ2-6	few	TRBD1	TGTGCCAGCAGCTCCAGGGCAGGGGGTAGGGACTCTGGGGCCAACGTCCTGACTTTC	CASSSRAGGRDSGANVLTF
17	TRBV11-2	TRBJ1-3	-	TRBD1	TGTGCCAGCAGCTCTCTGACAGGGGGCGCCCCTGGAAACACCATATATTTT	CASSSLTGGAPGNTIYF
14	TRBV29-1	TRBJ2-7	-	TRBD2	TGCAGCGTTGATGGGGCTAGCGGAACCTACGAGCAGTACTTC	CSVDGASGTYEQYF
15	TRBV7-8	TRBJ1-2	-	TRBD1	TGTGCCAGCAGCACCTCACAGGGGGCCCACTATGGCTACACCTTC	CASSTSQGAHYGYTF
15	TRBV24-1	TRBJ2-5	many	-	TGTGCCACCAGTGTTGGCGCGGATGGCGAAGAGACCCAGTACTTC	CATSVGADGEETQYF
11	TRBV3-1	TRBJ1-2	-	TRBD1	TGTGCCAGCAGCCAGGGACAGGACTACACCTTC	CASSQGQDYTF
16	TRBV4-1	TRBJ2-7	-	TRBD2	TGCGCCAGCAGCTACGGACCCGGGACTAGCGGGCGGGAGCAGTACTTC	CASSYGPGTSGREQYF
17	TRBV7-9	TRBJ2-1	few	-	TGTGCCAGCAGCTCCGGTCCCCGCGAGTACTCCTACAATGAGCAGTTCTTC	CASSSGPREYSYNEQFF
14	TRBV5-1	TRBJ1-1	-	TRBD1	TGCGCCAGCAGCCCCTCAGGGGGCTCCACTGAAGCTTTCTTT	CASSPSGGSTEAFF
16	TRBV2	TRBJ1-5	few	-	TGTGCCAGCAGCGAGGACAGACCACCTAGCAATCAGCCCCAGCATTTT	CASSEDRPPSNQPQHF
15	TRBV20-1	TRBJ2-1	-	-	TGCAGTGCTCCAAGGACGGCGAGCTCCTACAATGAGCAGTTCTTC	CSAPRTASSYNEQFF
12	TRBV20-1	TRBJ2-7	few	-	TGCAGTGCTCCCCTAGGGAGGCTTGAGCAGTACTTC	CSAPLGRLEQYF
17	TRBV4-1	TRBJ2-1	many	TRBD2	TGCGCCAGCAGCCAAGCTCGGCGGGGGGCCGGCTACAATGAGCAGTTCTTC	CASSQARRGAGYNEQFF
15	TRBV20-1	TRBJ2-7	many	-	TGCAGTGCTAGAGATGCGAGCGGCAGGGTCTACGAGCAGTACTTC	CSARDASGRVYEQYF
21	TRBV4-2	TRBJ2-5	-	-	TGTGCCAGCAGCCAAGACCCGACGGTAGCGGGATATAACCAGGACAGGGAGACCCAGTACTTC	CASSQDPTVAGYNQDRETQYF
15	TRBV5-5	TRBJ2-3	few	TRBD2	TGTGCCAGCAGCTTTGGCGGGAGGACCACAGATACGCAGTATTTT	CASSFGGRTTDTQYF
16	TRBV7-2	TRBJ2-1	-	-	TGTGCCAGCAGGCCGGCTCCGGGGGGCCAATACAATGAGCAGTTCTTC	CASRPAPGGQYNEQFF
13	TRBV18	TRBJ2-1	-	-	TGTGCCAGCTCACCCTATCCCAGCAATGAGCAGTTCTTC	CASSPYPSNEQFF
15	TRBV10-3	TRBJ2-7	-	-	TGTGCCATCAGTGAGGGGCAGGGATTAACCTACGAGCAGTACTTC	CAISEGQGLTYEQYF
20	TRBV7-9	TRBJ2-6	few	TRBD1	TGTGCCAGCAGCTTCGGCCCTGGACAGGGATATCACTCTGGGGCCAACGTCCTGACTTTC	CASSFGPGQGYHSGANVLTF
15	TRBV14	TRBJ1-2	few	-	TGTGCCAGCAGCACGAGCCCGGGAGTCTTCTATGGCTACACCTTC	CASSTSPGVFYGYTF
16	TRBV2	TRBJ2-1	-	-	TGTGCCAGCAGCGGGGGACAAAAGAGGGACTACAATGAGCAGTTCTTC	CASSGGQKRDYNEQFF
15	TRBV4-2	TRBJ1-2	once	-	TGTGCCAGCAGCCAAGATCGCACAGAACCATATGGCTACACCTTC	CASSQDRTEPYGYTF
13	TRBV5-1	TRBJ2-1	many	-	TGTGCCAGCAGCTTGGCGTCCTACAATGAGCAGTTCTTC	CASSLASYNEQFF